This T cell receptor beta chain is from a study of T cells after yellow fever vaccination. This clonotype has only a few counts. This CDR3 is built from 13 residues. Deletions cut 2 bases from V and 4 bases from J, with 8 bases between. TCRdb independently ran MiXCR on the 5' RACE reads; one entry per CDR3 protein. This sample has fewer than 100,000 distinct CDR3 sequences, with roughly 6% found just once. The source is a man aged 18 to 29 who received the YFV17D yellow fever vaccine. The chain uses TRBV12-3 or TRBV12-4 and TRBJ1-2; a weak D match, TRBD1 (6 bases). The sequences come from CD8+ T cells sorted from PBMCs, collected 10 days after the yellow fever booster vaccination. CDR3 loop: CASSLTGSYGYTF. The CDR3 DNA follows: TGTGCCAGCAGTTTAACAGGGAGCTATGGCTACACCTTC.